This paragraph covers one TCR beta chain sequence. This specimen belongs to a study of breast tumors, draining lymph nodes, adjacent tissues. Trimming stripped 8 bases from V and 4 bases from J, with 20 bases between. Germline V gives CDR1 GTSNPN, CDR2 SVGIG (reference sequence). This CDR3 has 14 residues. TCRdb redid the calling of the multiplex PCR reads with MiXCR, one entry per CDR3 protein. The table lists fewer than 25,000 distinct CDR3 sequences, roughly 40% of them singletons. V usage is TRBV30 and J usage is TRBJ1-1; D unresolved. This clonotype was obtained from a female donor with breast cancer. Some clones in this sample may be carry-over from other donors' samples. The sequencing input was breast tumor tissue. CDR3 region: CAGGVRTPPTEAFF. In nucleotides, the CDR3 is TGTGCCGGAGGAGTGAGGACCCCTCCCACTGAAGCTTTCTTT.